The rows below give T cell receptor beta chains drawn from one sample of a study of T cell changes during pregnancy in multiple sclerosis. The assay was immunoSEQ multiplex PCR, and TCRdb's table has in-frame clones only and misses some. The sample includes approximately 35,000 clones, approximately 92% seen only once; the top ten take 1.2%. The sequenced material came from PBMCs (not recorded whether the cells were cultured). These receptors originate from a female donor with multiple sclerosis, enrolled in a pregnancy study. Each CDR3 is given with its conserved first and last residue. A D gene is named only where the DNA matches it firmly. Not all rows give a size; the values are once, few, many and, for expanded clones, a class.

d_call	j_call	v_call	clone_size	cdr3_nt	cdr3_aa
-	TRBJ2-5	TRBV19	-	TGTGCCAGTAGTATATCAGGGCCGGGGGAGACCCAGTACTTC	CASSISGPGETQYF
-	TRBJ1-3	TRBV5-1	-	TGCGCCAGCAGCTTGATCTCCGGACTCTCTGGAAACACCATATATTTT	CASSLISGLSGNTIYF
-	TRBJ2-3	TRBV7-2	-	TGTGCCTGCGCCTTTTTGGGGCTCACAGATACGCAGTATTTT	CACAFLGLTDTQYF
TRBD2	TRBJ2-1	TRBV6-4	few	TGTGCCAGCAGTGGACTAGCGGGAGGGAATGAGCAGTTCTTC	CASSGLAGGNEQFF
-	TRBJ1-1	TRBV29-1	-	TGCAGCGTTGAAACCCGACAGACGAATGAAGCTTTCTTT	CSVETRQTNEAFF
-	TRBJ2-3	TRBV28	-	TGTGCCAGCAGTTTTGACGATATCGCAGATACGCAGTATTTT	CASSFDDIADTQYF
-	TRBJ1-2	TRBV6-1	-	TGTGCCAGCGGACAGCCCCTCTATGGCTACACCTTC	CASGQPLYGYTF
-	TRBJ2-7	TRBV7-3	-	TGTGCCAGCAGCGCATATACGAGCGGAATCTCCTACGAGCAGTACTTC	CASSAYTSGISYEQYF
TRBD1	TRBJ1-5	TRBV7-6	once	TGTGCCAGCAGCCCTCGGCCGATCAGGGGGTTTCAGCCCCAGCATTTT	CASSPRPIRGFQPQHF
-	TRBJ2-5	TRBV14	-	TGTGCCAGCAGCCAAGATTTGGGGACCCAGTACTTC	CASSQDLGTQYF
-	TRBJ1-2	TRBV6-1	-	TGTGCCAGCAGTGGGAAAACCGTGGGGACTTACTATGGCTACACCTTC	CASSGKTVGTYYGYTF
-	TRBJ2-1	TRBV11-1	-	TGTGCCAGCAGCTTAGCGGGAACGTGGGGTGAGCAGTTCTTC	CASSLAGTWGEQFF
-	TRBJ1-1	TRBV6-5	-	TGTGCCAGCAGTTACTCTGGGGTAGGGAACACTGAAGCTTTCTTT	CASSYSGVGNTEAFF
-	TRBJ1-4	TRBV19	-	TGTGCCAGTCGGTACGACAGGACGAGTGAAAAACTGTTTTTT	CASRYDRTSEKLFF
TRBD1	TRBJ1-4	TRBV10-2	-	TGCGCCAGCAGTGCTACCGGGACAGGGACAGAAAAACTGTTTTTT	CASSATGTGTEKLFF